This entry describes one TCR beta chain. This sample is part of a study of blood T cell repertoires in COVID-19. Germline CDR1 and CDR2: MGHRA and YSYEKL. The trim removed 2 bases at V and 5 bases at J, leaving 5 bases unmatched. The CDR3 has 15 residues. The protocol was immunoSEQ multiplex PCR, while the TCRdb copy is restricted to in-frame clones and leaves out a portion. This repertoire shows around 120,000 clones, nearly 90% found once; its top ten account for around 4%. The sample was peripheral blood. This clonotype was obtained from a woman in her sixties with COVID-19, enrolled during active disease. The chain combines TRBV4-1 with TRBJ1-5; 8 bases are shared with TRBD1. The CDR3 protein is CASSQSDRGDQPQHF. CDR3 DNA: TGCGCCAGCAGCCAATCCGACAGGGGTGATCAGCCCCAGCATTTT.